Following are 21 T cell receptor beta chains from one sample sequenced in a study of T cell responses to AZD1222 COVID-19 vaccine. Profiled with immunoSEQ multiplex PCR; TCRdb holds only in-frame clones, not every one. Among under 150,000 clones listed, about 90% were seen once. The sequenced sample was peripheral blood, obtained on day 0 of AZD1222 vaccination. These receptors were obtained from an adult in good health.

This chain links TRBV6-5 with TRBJ2-3, with D maybe TRBD1 (5 bases). Germline loops: CDR1 MNHEY, CDR2 SVGAGI. The CDR3 spans 15 residues. V was clipped by 6 bases and J by 1 base, with 14 bases between them. The CDR3 nucleotides are TGTGCCAGCAGCAAAGGGGCACAGGGCACAGATACGCAGTATTTT. Its protein is CASSKGAQGTDTQYF.

This chain uses TRBV9 with TRBJ1-1, with D possibly TRBD1 on 5 matching bases. The CDR3 spans 16 residues. V was clipped by 4 bases and J by 0 bases, with 16 bases between them. Germline V gene data show CDR1 as SGDLS and CDR2 as YYNGEE. This CDR3 reads CASSPSSGQMNTEAFF. The CDR3 nucleotides read TGTGCCAGCAGCCCCTCATCAGGACAAATGAACACTGAAGCTTTCTTT. Looking up the rest from reference TRBV9 and TRBJ1-1 gives the full variable domain: DSGVTQTPKHLITATGQRVTLRCSPRSGDLSVYWYQQSLDQGLQFLIQYYNGEERAKGNILERFSAQQFPDLHSELNLSSLELGDSALYFCASSPSSGQMNTEAFFGQGTRLTVV.

This clone was detected a few times. The chain is built from TRBV6-1 and TRBJ2-3; weak D call: TRBD2 (7 bases). This CDR3 is 14 amino acids long. Trimming removed 3 bases at V and 3 bases at J, with 10 bases between. The germline V gene encodes CDR1 MNHNS and CDR2 SASEGT. The CDR3 is CASSEGGPTDTQYF. In DNA form, the CDR3 reads TGTGCCAGCAGTGAGGGGGGGCCGACAGATACGCAGTATTTT.

The chain carries TRBV9 and TRBJ1-6, with 10 bases matching TRBD1. Trimming took 0 bases from V and 6 from J; bases not matched to a gene: 3. The CDR3 is 16 amino acids. Germline V gives CDR1 SGDLS, CDR2 YYNGEE. The CDR3 region has the DNA TGTGCCAGCAGCGTAGGACAGGGGGCTGGTAATTCACCCCTCCACTTT. It encodes CASSVGQGAGNSPLHF.

The chain recombines TRBV6-5 with TRBJ1-1; no reliable D call. From germline, CDR1 is MNHEY and CDR2 SVGAGI. This CDR3 is built from 14 residues. The ends were cut back, 4 bases at V and 8 bases at J, with 17 bases in the middle. This chain's CDR3 is CASSSIRVITEAFF. For the CDR3, the DNA is TGTGCCAGCAGTTCAATCCGGGTCATTACCGAAGCTTTCTTT.

This clone occurred once. The chain couples TRBV7-3 to TRBJ1-1, with a tentative D call TRBD1 (5 bases). This CDR3 is built from 16 residues. V lost 2 bases and J lost 4, with 17 bases in between. Germline CDR1 and CDR2: SGHTA and FQGTGA. The DNA of the CDR3 is TGTGCCAGCAGCTTATATCTGGGGGTGAGCGTCACTGAAGCTTTCTTT. It codes for CASSLYLGVSVTEAFF. Together with reference TRBV7-3 and TRBJ1-1, the CDR3 gives the full variable domain: GAGVSQTPSNKVTEKGKYVELRCDPISGHTALYWYRQSLGQGPEFLIYFQGTGAADDSGLPNDRFFAVRPEGSVSTLKIQRTERGDSAVYLCASSLYLGVSVTEAFFGQGTRLTVV.

V is TRBV27 and J is TRBJ1-2; the match to TRBD1 covers 9 bases. The ends lost 5 bases at V and 7 bases at J; junction bases unmatched: 5. The CDR3 is made up of 13 amino acids. Germline V gene data show CDR1 as MNHEY and CDR2 as SMNVEV (reference sequence). The CDR3 region has the DNA TGTGCCAGCAGTCTCGGGACAGGGCTTGGCTACACCTTC. Its protein product is CASSLGTGLGYTF.

This clone came up once. The chain has TRBV19 and TRBJ1-1, with 7 bases matching TRBD1. J lost 4 bases, V lost 7 bases, and 6 bases had no gene match. The CDR3 runs to 13 residues. Per the germline V gene, CDR1 is LNHDA and CDR2 is SQIVND (reference sequence). The CDR3 DNA reads as TGTGCCAGTAAGACAGGGCGGTTCACTGAAGCTTTCTTT. It translates to CASKTGRFTEAFF.

The CDR3 sequence: CSASSDRRITDTQYF. The CDR3 region has the DNA TGCAGTGCTAGTAGCGACCGGCGCATCACAGATACGCAGTATTTT. This chain uses TRBV20-1 with TRBJ2-3; a weak D match, TRBD2 (5 bases). The CDR3 runs to 15 residues. Trimming left V 3 bases short and J 2 bases short, with 15 bases between. CDR1 and CDR2 (germline): DFQATT, SNEGSKA (reference sequence).

The CDR3 DNA follows: TGTGCTAGTGGTTTGCTCCGGACAGGGTTAAGTCAGCCCCAGCATTTT. It yields the protein CASGLLRTGLSQPQHF. The chain couples TRBV12-5 to TRBJ1-5, with 8 bases identical to TRBD1. Germline V gene sequence: CDR1 LGHNT, CDR2 FRNRAP. The ends lost 2 bases at V and 6 bases at J; junction bases unmatched: 9. This CDR3 is 16 amino acids long. Full variable domain (missing parts from reference TRBV12-5 and TRBJ1-5): DARVTQTPRHKVTEMGQEVTMRCQPILGHNTVFWYRQTMMQGLELLAYFRNRAPLDDSGMPKDRFSAEMPDATLATLKIQPSEPRDSAVYFCASGLLRTGLSQPQHFGDGTRLSIL.

J is TRBJ1-2 and V is TRBV7-9; D is uncertain. CDR3 size: 17 residues. Per germline, CDR1 SEHNR and CDR2 FQNEAQ (reference sequence). The germline V and J ends were trimmed by 3 bases and 6 bases, with 23 bases remaining between them. CDR3 in amino acids: CASSFSSGSQILHGYTF. The DNA of the CDR3 is TGTGCCAGCAGCTTTAGTAGCGGGAGTCAAATCCTGCATGGCTACACCTTC.

The V gene is TRBV5-1, the J gene TRBJ2-5; D is perhaps TRBD1 (5 bases). CDR1 is SGHRS, CDR2 YFSETQ, per germline. V was trimmed by 4 bases and J by 4 bases, leaving 11 bases between them. The CDR3 is 13 amino acids. Written as DNA, the CDR3 is TGCGCCAGCAGCCTAGATGGGGCAGAGACCCAGTACTTC. Translation: CASSLDGAETQYF. Full variable domain (outside the CDR3, taken from reference TRBV5-1 and TRBJ2-5): KAGVTQTPRYLIKTRGQQVTLSCSPISGHRSVSWYQQTPGQGLQFLFEYFSETQRNKGNFPGRFSGRQFSNSRSEMNVSTLELGDSALYLCASSLDGAETQYFGPGTRLLVL.

The V gene is TRBV28, the J gene TRBJ2-1, with 8 bases fitting TRBD1. The trim removed 6 bases at V and 7 bases at J, leaving 11 bases unmatched. Looked up from germline, CDR1 is MDHEN and CDR2 is SYDVKM. This CDR3 is built from 15 residues. CDR3 bases: TGTGCCAGCAGCTCCGACAGGGGACCTCGGAATGAGCAGTTCTTC. This gives the protein CASSSDRGPRNEQFF.

The genes are TRBV6-2 or TRBV6-3 and TRBJ2-1; TRBD1 is a possible D gene (6 bases). The germline V gene has CDR1 MNHEY and CDR2 SVGEGT. V shed 5 bases and J shed 5 bases, with 16 bases lying between them. The CDR3 totals 15 residues. This CDR3 is CASSNRDQSHNEQFF. The CDR3 DNA is TGTGCCAGCAGTAACAGGGACCAGAGCCACAATGAGCAGTTCTTC.

This clone was seen only once. V usage is TRBV7-6 and J usage is TRBJ1-1, with 7 bases fitting TRBD1. The CDR3 has 16 amino acids. Germline CDR1 and CDR2: SGHVS and FNYEAQ. J lost 4 bases, V lost 0 bases, and 8 bases had no gene match. The CDR3 sequence is CASSLARDSRITEAFF. The CDR3 DNA reads TGTGCCAGCAGCTTAGCCAGGGACAGTAGAATCACTGAAGCTTTCTTT.

The chain uses TRBV7-9 and TRBJ2-7, with D hard to call. The CDR3 spans 12 residues. V was pared by 3 bases and J by 6 bases, with 9 bases between. In germline, CDR1 is SEHNR, CDR2 FQNEAQ (reference sequence). The CDR3 loop is CASSFRSVEQYF. For the CDR3, the DNA is TGTGCCAGCAGCTTTAGGAGTGTCGAGCAGTACTTC.

The rearrangement joins TRBV19 to TRBJ1-6; D is possibly TRBD1 (5 bases). This CDR3 is built from 15 residues. Trimming stripped 6 bases from V and 2 bases from J, with 11 bases between. Germline assignment: CDR1 LNHDA and CDR2 SQIVND (reference sequence). CDR3: CASRPGAAYNSPLHF. CDR3 DNA sequence: TGTGCCAGTAGGCCCGGGGCTGCCTATAATTCACCCCTCCACTTT.

This clone was detected only once. The chain uses TRBV11-2 and TRBJ1-2; TRBD1 matches 9 bases. Germline CDR1 and CDR2: SGHAT and FQNNGV. Trimming cost V 7 bases and J 7 bases; bases outside gene matches: 7. The CDR3 runs to 13 residues. The CDR3 sequence: CASNAQGASGYTF. The CDR3 DNA follows: TGTGCCAGCAACGCACAGGGGGCGAGTGGCTACACCTTC.

This clone was seen a single time. The V call is TRBV19, the J call TRBJ1-4, with D tentatively TRBD1 (5 bases). This CDR3 has 16 residues. V lost 7 bases and J 0 bases, leaving 15 bases between the germline ends. CDR1 is LNHDA, CDR2 SQIVND, per germline (reference sequence). The CDR3 protein is CASTGRGGPTNEKLFF. CDR3 nucleotides: TGTGCCAGTACGGGGCGAGGCGGTCCAACTAATGAAAAACTGTTTTTT.

This chain links TRBV19 with TRBJ2-7; no firm D call. There are 14 residues in the CDR3. The germline V gene has CDR1 LNHDA and CDR2 SQIVND (reference sequence). V shed 4 bases and J shed 3 bases, with 13 bases lying between them. The CDR3 sequence: CASSTQGKGYEQYF. Written as DNA, the CDR3 is TGTGCCAGTAGTACCCAAGGGAAGGGCTACGAGCAGTACTTC.

This clone has just one count. Germline and junction disagree at one end, which may indicate a read error. The J gene is TRBJ2-7, the V gene TRBV20-1; D not certain. CDR1 DFQATT and CDR2 SNEGSKA come from the germline V gene (reference sequence). CDR3 length: 9 residues. Written as DNA, the CDR3 is TGCAGTGCCCACCTTCCCCGGGACTTC. Translated, it gives CSAHLPRDF.